The 2 T cell receptor beta chains below all came from one sample that was sequenced in a study of control samples from healthy donors and cancer patients (dated by TCRdb to 2020 to 2021). Libraries came from the immunoSEQ multiplex PCR assay. Entries here come from immuneACCESS through TCRdb and include only in-frame sequences with V and J called. Some clones fail to appear in such tables; in the studies checked, an unresolved V gene covers under half of the shortfall, and the cause of the remainder is unknown. The sample profile shows tens of thousands of clones; 85% of them were found once. The ten largest make up 4.5% to 7% of the sample. Sequenced: blood. All receptors come from a man in his forties in good health.

The chain links TRBV7-9 to TRBJ2-7; 7 bases are shared with TRBD1. V gave up 1 base and J gave up 5 bases; unmatched junction bases: 5. Germline lookup yields CDR1 SEHNR and CDR2 FQNEAQ (reference sequence). This CDR3 comprises 14 residues. The CDR3 DNA sequence: TGTGCCAGCAGCTTAGGACAGGGAATTAACGAGCAGTACTTC. It encodes CASSLGQGINEQYF.

The genes are TRBV7-2 and TRBJ2-5, with 7 bases aligning to TRBD2. Germline V gene lookup returns CDR1 SGHTA and CDR2 FQGNSA. The CDR3 sequence is 17 residues long. V was clipped by 1 base and J by 3 bases; unmatched bases: 11. The CDR3 DNA follows: TGTGCCAGCAGCTTAGACCACGCTAGCGGAGGGAAAGAGACCCAGTACTTC. This translates into CASSLDHASGGKETQYF. The full variable domain, completed using reference TRBV7-2 and TRBJ2-5, is GAGVSQSPSNKVTEKGKDVELRCDPISGHTALYWYRQSLGQGLEFLIYFQGNSAPDKSGLPSDRFSAERTGGSVSTLTIQRTQQEDSAVYLCASSLDHASGGKETQYFGPGTRLLVL.